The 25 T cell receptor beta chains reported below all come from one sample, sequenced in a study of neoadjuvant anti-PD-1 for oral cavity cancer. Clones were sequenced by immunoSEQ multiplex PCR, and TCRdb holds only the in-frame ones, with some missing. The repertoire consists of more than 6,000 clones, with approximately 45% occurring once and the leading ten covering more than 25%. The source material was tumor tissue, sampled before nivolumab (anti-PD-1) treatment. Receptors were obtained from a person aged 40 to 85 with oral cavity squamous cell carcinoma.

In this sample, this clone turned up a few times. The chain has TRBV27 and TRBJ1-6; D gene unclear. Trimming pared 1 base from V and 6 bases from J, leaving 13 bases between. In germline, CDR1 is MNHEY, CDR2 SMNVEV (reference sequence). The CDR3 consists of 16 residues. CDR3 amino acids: CASSLFTPTLNSPLHF. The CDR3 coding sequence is TGTGCCAGCAGTTTATTTACTCCCACCCTTAATTCACCCCTCCACTTT.

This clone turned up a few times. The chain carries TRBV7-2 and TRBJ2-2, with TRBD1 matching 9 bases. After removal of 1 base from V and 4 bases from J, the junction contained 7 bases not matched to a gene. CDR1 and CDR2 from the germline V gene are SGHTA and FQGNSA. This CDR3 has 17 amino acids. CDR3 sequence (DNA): TGTGCCAGCAGCTTAGTCGGTGGACAGGGGATCACCGGGGAGCTGTTTTTT. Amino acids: CASSLVGGQGITGELFF.

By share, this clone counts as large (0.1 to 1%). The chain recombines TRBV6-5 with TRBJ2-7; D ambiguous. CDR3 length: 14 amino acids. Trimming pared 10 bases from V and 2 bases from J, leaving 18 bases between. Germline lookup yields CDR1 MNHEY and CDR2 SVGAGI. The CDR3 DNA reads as TGTGCCACCCGACCCGCAGCCAGCCCCTACGAGCAGTACTTC. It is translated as CATRPAASPYEQYF.

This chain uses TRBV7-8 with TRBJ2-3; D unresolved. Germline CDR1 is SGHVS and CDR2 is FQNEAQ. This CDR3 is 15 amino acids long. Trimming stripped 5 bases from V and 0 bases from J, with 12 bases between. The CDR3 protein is CASSRLEASTDTQYF. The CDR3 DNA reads TGTGCCAGCAGCCGTCTAGAGGCTAGCACAGATACGCAGTATTTT.

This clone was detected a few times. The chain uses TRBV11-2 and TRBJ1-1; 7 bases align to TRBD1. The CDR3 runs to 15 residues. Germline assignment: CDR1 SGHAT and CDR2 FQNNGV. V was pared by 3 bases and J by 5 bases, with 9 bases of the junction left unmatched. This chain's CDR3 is CASSFGGQVGTEAFF. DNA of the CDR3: TGTGCCAGCAGCTTCGGCGGACAGGTGGGAACTGAAGCTTTCTTT.

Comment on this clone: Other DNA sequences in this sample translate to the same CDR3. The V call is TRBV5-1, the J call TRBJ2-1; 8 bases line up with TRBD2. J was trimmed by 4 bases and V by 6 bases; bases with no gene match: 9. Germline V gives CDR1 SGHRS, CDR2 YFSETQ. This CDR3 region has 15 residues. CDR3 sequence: CASKDGGGLYNEQFF. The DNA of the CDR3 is TGCGCCAGCAAGGACGGCGGGGGGCTTTACAATGAGCAGTTCTTC.

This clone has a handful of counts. The CDR3 DNA follows: TGTGCCAGTAGCAGCGGTCGGGGAGTGGGCTATGGCTACACCTTC. This translates into CASSSGRGVGYGYTF. The chain carries TRBV19 and TRBJ1-2; D remains unclear. V was cut by 6 bases and J by 4 bases, with 18 bases left in between. Per germline, CDR1 LNHDA and CDR2 SQIVND (reference sequence). The CDR3 is 15 amino acids.

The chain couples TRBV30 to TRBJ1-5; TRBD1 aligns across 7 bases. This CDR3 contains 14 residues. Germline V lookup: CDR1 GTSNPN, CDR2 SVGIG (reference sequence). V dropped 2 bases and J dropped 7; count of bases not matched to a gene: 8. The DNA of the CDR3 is TGTGCCTGGAGTTCGACAGGGTTAAGGCAGCCCCAGCATTTT. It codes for CAWSSTGLRQPQHF.

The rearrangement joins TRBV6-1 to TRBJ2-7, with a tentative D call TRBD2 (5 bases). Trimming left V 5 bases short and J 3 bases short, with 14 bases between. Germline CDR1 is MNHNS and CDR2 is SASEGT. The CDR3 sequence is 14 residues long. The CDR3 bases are TGTGCCAGCAGTTCCTTAGGACGGGGCTACGAGCAGTACTTC. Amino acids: CASSSLGRGYEQYF.

The CDR3, as DNA: TGTGCCACTTTAGATCCAGGGAGCTCCTATAATTCACCCCTCCACTTT. It codes for CATLDPGSSYNSPLHF. The V call is TRBV10-3, the J call TRBJ1-6, with D perhaps matching TRBD1 (5 bases). Looked up from germline, CDR1 is ENHRY and CDR2 is SYGVKD. CDR3 length: 16 amino acids. The V gene lost 10 bases and the J gene lost 0 bases, with 16 bases spanning the gap.

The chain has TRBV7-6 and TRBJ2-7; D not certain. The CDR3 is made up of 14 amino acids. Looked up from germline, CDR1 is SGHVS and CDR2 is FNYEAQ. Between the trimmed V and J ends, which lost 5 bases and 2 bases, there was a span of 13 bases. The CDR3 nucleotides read TGTGCCAGCAGCCGGACGGCGAGTACCTACGAGCAGTACTTC. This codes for CASSRTASTYEQYF. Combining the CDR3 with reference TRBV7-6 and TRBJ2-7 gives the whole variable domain GAGVSQSPRYKVTKRGQDVALRCDPISGHVSLYWYRQALGQGPEFLTYFNYEAQQDKSGLPNDRFSAERPEGSISTLTIQRTEQRDSAMYRCASSRTASTYEQYFGPGTRLTVT.

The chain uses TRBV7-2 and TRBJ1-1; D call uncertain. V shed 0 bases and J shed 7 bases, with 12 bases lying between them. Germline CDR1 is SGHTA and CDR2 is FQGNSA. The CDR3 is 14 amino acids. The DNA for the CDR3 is TGTGCCAGCAGCTTAGCGGCGGGAATCTATGAAGCTTTCTTT. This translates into CASSLAAGIYEAFF.

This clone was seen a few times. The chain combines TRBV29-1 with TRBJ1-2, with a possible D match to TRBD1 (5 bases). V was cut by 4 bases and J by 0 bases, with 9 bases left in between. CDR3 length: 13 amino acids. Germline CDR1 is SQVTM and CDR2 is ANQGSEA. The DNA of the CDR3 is TGCAGCGTTGCCCCGACAGCTAACTATGGCTACACCTTC. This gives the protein CSVAPTANYGYTF.

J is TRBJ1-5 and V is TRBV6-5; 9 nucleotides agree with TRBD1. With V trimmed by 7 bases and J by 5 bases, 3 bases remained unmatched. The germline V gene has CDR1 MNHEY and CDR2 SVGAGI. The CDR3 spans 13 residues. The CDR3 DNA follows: TGTGCCAGCAACGGACAGGGGCATCAGCCCCAGCATTTT. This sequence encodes CASNGQGHQPQHF.

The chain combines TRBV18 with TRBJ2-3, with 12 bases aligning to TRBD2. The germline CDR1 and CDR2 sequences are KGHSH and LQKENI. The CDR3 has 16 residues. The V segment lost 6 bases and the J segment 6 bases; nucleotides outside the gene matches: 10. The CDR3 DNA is TGTGCCAGCTCCCCTCCCGCTAGCGGGGGGGGTGATACGCAGTATTTT. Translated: CASSPPASGGGDTQYF.

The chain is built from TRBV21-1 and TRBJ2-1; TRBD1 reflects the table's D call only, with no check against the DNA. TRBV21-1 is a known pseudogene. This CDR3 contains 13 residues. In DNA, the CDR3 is TGTGCCAGCCCGGGACAGTCATACAATGAGCAGTTCTTC. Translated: CASPGQSYNEQFF.

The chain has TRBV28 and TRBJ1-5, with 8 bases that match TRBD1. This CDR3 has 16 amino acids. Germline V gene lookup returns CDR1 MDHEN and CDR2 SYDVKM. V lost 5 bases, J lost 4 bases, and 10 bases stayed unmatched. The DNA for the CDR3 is TGTGCCAGCAGTCCGCTCAAGACAGGGGATAATCAGCCCCAGCATTTT. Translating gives CASSPLKTGDNQPQHF.

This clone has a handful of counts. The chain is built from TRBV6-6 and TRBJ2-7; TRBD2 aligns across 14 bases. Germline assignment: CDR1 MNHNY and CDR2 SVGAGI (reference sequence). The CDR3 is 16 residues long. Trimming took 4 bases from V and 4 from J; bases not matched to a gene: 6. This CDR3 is CASSSLTSGGAYEQYF. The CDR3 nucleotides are TGTGCCAGCAGTTCCTTGACTAGCGGGGGGGCTTACGAGCAGTACTTC.

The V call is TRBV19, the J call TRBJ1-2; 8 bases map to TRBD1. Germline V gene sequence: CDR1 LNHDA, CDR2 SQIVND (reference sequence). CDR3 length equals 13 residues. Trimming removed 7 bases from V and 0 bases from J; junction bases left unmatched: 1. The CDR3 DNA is TGTGCCAGTAAGGGACAGGCTAACTATGGCTACACCTTC. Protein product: CASKGQANYGYTF.

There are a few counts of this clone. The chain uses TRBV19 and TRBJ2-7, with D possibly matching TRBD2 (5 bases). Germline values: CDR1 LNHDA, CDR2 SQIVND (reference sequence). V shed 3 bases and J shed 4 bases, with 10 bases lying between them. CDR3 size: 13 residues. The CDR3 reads CASSMNSGYEQYF. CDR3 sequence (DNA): TGTGCCAGTAGTATGAACAGCGGTTACGAGCAGTACTTC.

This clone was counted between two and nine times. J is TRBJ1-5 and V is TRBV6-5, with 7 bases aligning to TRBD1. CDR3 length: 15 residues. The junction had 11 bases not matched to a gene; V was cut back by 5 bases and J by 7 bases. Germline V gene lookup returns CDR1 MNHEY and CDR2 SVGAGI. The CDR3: CASSPARTGGQPQHF. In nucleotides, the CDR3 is TGTGCCAGCAGTCCCGCTCGGACAGGTGGGCAGCCCCAGCATTTT.

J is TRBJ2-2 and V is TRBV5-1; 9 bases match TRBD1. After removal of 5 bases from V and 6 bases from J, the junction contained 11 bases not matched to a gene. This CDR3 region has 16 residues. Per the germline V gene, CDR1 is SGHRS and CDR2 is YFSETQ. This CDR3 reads CASRAGQGFFSGELFF. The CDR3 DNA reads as TGCGCCAGCAGGGCTGGACAGGGGTTTTTCTCCGGGGAGCTGTTTTTT.

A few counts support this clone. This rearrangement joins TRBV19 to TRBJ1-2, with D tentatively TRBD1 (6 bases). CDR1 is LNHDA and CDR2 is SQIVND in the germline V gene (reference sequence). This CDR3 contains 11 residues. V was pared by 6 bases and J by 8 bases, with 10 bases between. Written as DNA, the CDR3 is TGTGCCAGTAGCGCCAGGGGCGGCTACACCTTC. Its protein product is CASSARGGYTF.

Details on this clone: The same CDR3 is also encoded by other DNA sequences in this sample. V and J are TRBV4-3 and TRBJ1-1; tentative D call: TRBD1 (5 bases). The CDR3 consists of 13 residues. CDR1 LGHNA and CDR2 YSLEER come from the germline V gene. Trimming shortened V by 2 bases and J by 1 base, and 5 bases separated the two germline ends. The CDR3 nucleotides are TGCGCCAGCAGCCAAACAGGGAACACTGAAGCTTTCTTT. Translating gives CASSQTGNTEAFF.

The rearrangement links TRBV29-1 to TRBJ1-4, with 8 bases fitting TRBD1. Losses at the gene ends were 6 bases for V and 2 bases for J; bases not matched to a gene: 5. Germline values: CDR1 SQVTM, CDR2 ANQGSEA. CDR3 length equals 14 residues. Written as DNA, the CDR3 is TGCAGCGTGCAGGGGGCCGCCACTAATGAAAAACTGTTTTTT. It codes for CSVQGAATNEKLFF. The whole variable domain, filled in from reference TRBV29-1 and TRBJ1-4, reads SAVISQKPSRDICQRGTSLTIQCQVDSQVTMMFWYRQQPGQSLTLIATANQGSEATYESGFVIDKFPISRPNLTFSTLTVSNMSPEDSSIYLCSVQGAATNEKLFFGSGTQLSVL.